The rows below give T cell receptor beta chains drawn from one sample of a study of T cell changes during pregnancy in multiple sclerosis. Sequencing was performed with immunoSEQ multiplex PCR; in TCRdb, only in-frame clones are kept and a portion is missing. The sample includes about 60,000 clones, roughly 92% of them seen just once. Material: peripheral blood, obtained in the first trimester of pregnancy. These receptors were collected from a female donor with multiple sclerosis, enrolled in a pregnancy study. Both conserved end residues are part of each CDR3. The D gene is left open where the match is weak. Part of the rows lack a size; the others show once, few, many or a class for expanded clones.

v_call	clone_size	j_call	d_call	cdr3_aa	cdr3_nt
TRBV9	-	TRBJ1-4	TRBD1	CASSPGGAWEKLFF	TGTGCCAGCAGTCCAGGGGGCGCTTGGGAAAAACTGTTTTTT
TRBV7-2	-	TRBJ1-5	TRBD1	CASSFSGQGGWQPQHF	TGTGCCAGCAGCTTCTCCGGACAGGGAGGATGGCAGCCCCAGCATTTT
TRBV6-5	-	TRBJ1-3	-	CASSYSSGSGNTIYF	TGTGCCAGCAGTTACTCCTCGGGCTCTGGAAACACCATATATTTT
TRBV15	-	TRBJ2-2	-	CATSGGGGAFSGELFF	TGTGCCACCAGCGGGGGTGGGGGGGCCTTTTCCGGGGAGCTGTTTTTT
TRBV14	-	TRBJ1-5	-	CASSSNSNQPQHF	TGTGCCAGCAGCAGCAATAGCAATCAGCCCCAGCATTTT
TRBV6-1	-	TRBJ2-3	TRBD2	CASSERGGVRADTQYF	TGTGCCAGCAGTGAACGGGGGGGGGTTCGGGCAGATACGCAGTATTTT
TRBV29-1	-	TRBJ2-5	-	CSVVDLSQETQYF	TGCAGCGTCGTGGACTTGTCCCAAGAGACCCAGTACTTC
TRBV5-4	-	TRBJ2-7	-	CASRGGGISEQYF	TGTGCCAGCAGGGGAGGGGGAATCTCCGAGCAGTACTTC
TRBV5-4	once	TRBJ2-5	TRBD1	CASSLAGGRETQYF	TGTGCCAGCAGCTTGGCAGGGGGCAGGGAGACCCAGTACTTC
TRBV27	few	TRBJ1-1	TRBD1	CASSLSRQGTEAFF	TGTGCCAGCAGTTTATCAAGACAGGGGACTGAAGCTTTCTTT
TRBV11-1	-	TRBJ1-2	TRBD1	CASSLGLGPSGQGNYGYTF	TGTGCCAGCAGCTTAGGTTTAGGCCCGTCGGGACAGGGAAACTATGGCTACACCTTC
TRBV19	-	TRBJ1-5	TRBD1	CASTGQVSRQPQHF	TGTGCCAGTACAGGACAGGTCTCCCGTCAGCCCCAGCATTTT
TRBV6-5	-	TRBJ2-1	-	CASSYSGRRGQDEQFF	TGTGCCAGCAGTTACTCGGGTCGGCGGGGGCAGGATGAGCAGTTCTTC
TRBV14	-	TRBJ1-2	-	CASSPRRAPGSGYTF	TGTGCCAGCAGCCCCCGGCGGGCACCAGGAAGTGGCTACACCTTC
TRBV7-8	-	TRBJ2-5	TRBD1	CASSLGTVQETQYF	TGTGCCAGCAGCTTGGGGACAGTACAAGAGACCCAGTACTTC
TRBV6-5	-	TRBJ2-3	TRBD1	CASSYYGQGSDTQYF	TGTGCCAGCAGTTACTATGGACAGGGGTCAGATACGCAGTATTTT
TRBV6-5	-	TRBJ2-7	-	CASSAEAEQYF	TGTGCCAGCAGCGCCGAAGCCGAGCAGTACTTC
TRBV5-4	-	TRBJ2-1	-	CASSFPTSNEQFF	TGTGCCAGCAGCTTCCCGACTAGTAATGAGCAGTTCTTC
TRBV11-1	-	TRBJ1-2	-	CASSERSRDSNYGYTF	TGTGCCAGCAGCGAAAGGTCTCGTGACAGTAACTATGGCTACACCTTC
TRBV6-1	-	TRBJ2-5	-	CASSVGSVWGPTQETQYF	TGTGCCAGCAGTGTGGGTAGTGTGTGGGGGCCCACTCAAGAGACCCAGTACTTC
TRBV29-1	-	TRBJ1-1	-	CSVRFQNTEAFF	TGCAGCGTGCGGTTCCAGAACACTGAAGCTTTCTTT
TRBV9	-	TRBJ1-2	TRBD1	CASSPGQRQIYGYTF	TGTGCCAGCAGTCCGGGACAGAGACAGATTTATGGCTACACCTTC
TRBV30	-	TRBJ2-2	-	CAWSRDSVTGELFF	TGTGCCTGGTCCCGGGACTCTGTCACCGGGGAGCTGTTTTTT
TRBV10-3	once	TRBJ2-1	TRBD1	CATREDRGRNEQFF	TGTGCCACCCGGGAGGACAGGGGTCGGAATGAGCAGTTCTTC
TRBV28	-	TRBJ1-1	-	CASSLRDSPIGAFF	TGTGCCAGCAGTTTACGTGACAGCCCGATTGGAGCTTTCTTT
TRBV7-3	-	TRBJ2-1	TRBD2	CASSLSGGAYNEQFF	TGTGCCAGCAGCTTAAGCGGGGGGGCTTACAATGAGCAGTTCTTC
TRBV7-2	-	TRBJ1-4	TRBD1	CASSYPGTAHEKLFF	TGTGCCAGCAGCTACCCGGGGACAGCACATGAAAAACTGTTTTTT
TRBV5-5	-	TRBJ1-1	-	CASSFYHSQGGTEAFF	TGTGCCAGCAGCTTTTACCATTCTCAGGGAGGCACTGAAGCTTTCTTT
TRBV4-3	-	TRBJ1-4	-	CASSQDRQGTTTNEKLFF	TGCGCCAGCAGCCAAGATCGGCAGGGGACAACAACTAATGAAAAACTGTTTTTT
TRBV6-1	-	TRBJ2-7	-	CASSPGIPYEQYF	TGTGCCAGCAGTCCAGGGATTCCCTACGAGCAGTACTTC
TRBV6-1	-	TRBJ1-3	-	CASSQGFPGNTIYF	TGTGCCAGCAGTCAGGGATTCCCTGGAAACACCATATATTTT
TRBV7-9	-	TRBJ2-7	-	CASSLGRGQGAMEQYF	TGTGCCAGCAGCTTGGGGCGGGGGCAGGGGGCGATGGAGCAGTACTTC
TRBV9	-	TRBJ1-3	TRBD1	CASSAAAGQGAAGNTIYF	TGTGCCAGCAGCGCCGCCGCGGGACAGGGGGCGGCTGGAAACACCATATATTTT
TRBV7-3	-	TRBJ2-5	TRBD2	CASSSGRGGPIQETQYF	TGTGCCAGCAGCTCTGGTCGGGGGGGGCCCATCCAAGAGACCCAGTACTTC
TRBV12-5	-	TRBJ2-7	-	CASALLSTGLSEQYF	TGTGCTAGTGCCCTACTATCGACAGGTCTGAGCGAGCAGTACTTC
TRBV14	-	TRBJ2-6	-	CASSRTGGAGANVLTF	TGTGCCAGCAGTCGTACAGGGGGGGCTGGGGCCAACGTCCTGACTTTC
TRBV5-1	-	TRBJ2-3	-	CASSLAVAGFPDTQYF	TGCGCCAGCAGCTTGGCCGTGGCGGGGTTCCCAGATACGCAGTATTTT
TRBV18	once	TRBJ2-2	TRBD1	CASSLQGATGELFF	TGTGCCAGCTCACTGCAGGGGGCTACCGGGGAGCTGTTTTTT
TRBV5-1	-	TRBJ2-5	-	CASSFLETQYF	TGCGCCAGCAGCTTCCTAGAGACCCAGTACTTC
TRBV5-1	-	TRBJ1-2	-	CASSLQPNYGYTF	TGCGCCAGCAGCTTACAGCCTAACTATGGCTACACCTTC
TRBV19	once	TRBJ2-2	-	CASSIGGVTGELFF	TGTGCCAGTAGTATTGGAGGGGTGACCGGGGAGCTGTTTTTT
TRBV7-6	-	TRBJ1-2	TRBD1	CASSVGTGSGYTF	TGTGCCAGCAGCGTAGGGACAGGATCCGGCTACACCTTC
TRBV29-1	-	TRBJ2-5	TRBD2	CSVALAGQETQYF	TGCAGCGTCGCCCTAGCGGGCCAGGAGACCCAGTACTTC
TRBV19	-	TRBJ2-5	TRBD1	CASSPGTGGVKTQYF	TGTGCCAGTTCCCCGGGGACAGGGGGAGTGAAGACCCAGTACTTC
TRBV6-5	-	TRBJ1-2	TRBD1	CASSYFWDRGSGGYTF	TGTGCCAGCAGTTACTTTTGGGACAGGGGCTCTGGAGGCTACACCTTC
TRBV4-3	-	TRBJ2-2	TRBD1	CASSLYTGGPAGELFF	TGCGCCAGCAGCCTTTACACAGGGGGGCCCGCAGGGGAGCTGTTTTTT
TRBV6-4	-	TRBJ1-1	TRBD1	CASSETVRGQAPEAFF	TGTGCCAGCAGTGAGACAGTCAGGGGGCAAGCGCCGGAAGCTTTCTTT
TRBV9	-	TRBJ1-6	TRBD1	CASSAGRTGNSPLHF	TGTGCCAGCAGCGCAGGCCGGACAGGGAATTCACCCCTCCACTTT
TRBV5-4	-	TRBJ1-4	TRBD1	CASSSTGTNEKLFF	TGTGCCAGCAGCTCGACAGGGACAAATGAAAAACTGTTTTTT
TRBV5-4	-	TRBJ2-4	-	CASSLGGPIKNIQYF	TGTGCCAGCAGCTTGGGGGGGCCCATCAAAAACATTCAGTACTTC
TRBV9	once	TRBJ2-1	-	CASSGGAGFSSYNEQFF	TGTGCCAGCAGCGGAGGGGCGGGGTTTAGCTCCTACAATGAGCAGTTCTTC
TRBV15	once	TRBJ1-4	-	CATSTRTDNEKLFF	TGTGCCACCAGCACCAGGACAGACAATGAAAAACTGTTTTTT
TRBV7-9	once	TRBJ1-2	-	CASSLAGGGGYTF	TGTGCCAGCAGCTTAGCCGGGGGTGGCGGCTACACCTTC
TRBV30	-	TRBJ1-1	-	CAWSVSSVNTEAFF	TGTGCCTGGAGTGTTTCGTCGGTGAACACTGAAGCTTTCTTT
TRBV30	few	TRBJ1-3	TRBD1	CACPGGLGAGNTIYF	TGTGCCTGTCCAGGGGGGTTGGGCGCTGGAAACACCATATATTTT
TRBV5-6	-	TRBJ2-5	TRBD2	CASSLATAGEETQYF	TGTGCCAGCAGCTTGGCTACGGCGGGGGAAGAGACCCAGTACTTC
TRBV4-1	-	TRBJ2-3	TRBD2	CASSQDRWGAGGPDTQYF	TGCGCCAGCAGCCAAGATAGGTGGGGAGCGGGGGGCCCAGATACGCAGTATTTT
TRBV27	-	TRBJ2-5	-	CASSYRGSQIYF	TGTGCCAGCAGTTACAGAGGGAGCCAAATTTACTTC
TRBV7-2	-	TRBJ2-3	-	CASSSRLSTDTQYF	TGTGCCAGCAGCTCCCGACTTAGCACAGATACGCAGTATTTT